The 17 T cell receptor beta chains in this list originate from one sample, sequenced in a study of T cell responses to AZD1222 COVID-19 vaccine. Data came from immunoSEQ multiplex PCR; TCRdb stores just in-frame clones and leaves some out. The sample holds about 80,000 clones; 87% are singletons and the top ten take 24%. The material was peripheral blood, obtained on day 0 of AZD1222 vaccination. Receptors were obtained from an adult in good health.

The chain couples TRBV19 to TRBJ2-2, with 8 positions matching TRBD1. The germline V gene has CDR1 LNHDA and CDR2 SQIVND (reference sequence). J lost 3 bases, V lost 6 bases, and 3 bases had no gene match. The CDR3 has 14 residues. This CDR3 is CASRLQGDTGELFF. DNA for the CDR3: TGTGCCAGTAGATTACAGGGGGACACCGGGGAGCTGTTTTTT.

The V gene is TRBV11-2, the J gene TRBJ2-1; 7 positions agree with TRBD2. CDR1 is SGHAT and CDR2 is FQNNGV in the germline V gene. This CDR3 is built from 16 residues. V gave up 3 bases and J gave up 3 bases; unmatched junction bases: 8. The CDR3 DNA follows: TGTGCCAGCAGCTTGTTGGGAGGGGCCAGCTACAATGAGCAGTTCTTC. This sequence encodes CASSLLGGASYNEQFF.

This sequence joins TRBV7-2 and TRBJ2-2; D gene ambiguous. Germline CDR1 and CDR2: SGHTA and FQGNSA. Deletions cut 2 bases from V and 6 bases from J, with 10 bases between. This CDR3 contains 14 residues. CDR3 amino acids: CASSLSYTAGELFF. The CDR3 DNA reads as TGTGCCAGCAGCTTAAGTTACACGGCCGGGGAGCTGTTTTTT.

This clone appeared a single time. The chain is built from TRBV19 and TRBJ1-5; D gene ambiguous. The germline V gene has CDR1 LNHDA and CDR2 SQIVND (reference sequence). Trimming cost V 3 bases and J 6 bases, with 12 bases left between them. The CDR3 length is 14 residues. The chain's CDR3 is CASSIGQVFQPQHF. The CDR3 bases are TGTGCCAGTAGTATTGGGCAGGTCTTTCAGCCCCAGCATTTT.

The V and J genes are TRBV9 and TRBJ1-2; 9 bases agree with TRBD1. The length of the CDR3 is 13 residues. Trimming took 5 bases from V and 6 from J; bases not matched to a gene: 5. CDR1 SGDLS and CDR2 YYNGEE come from the germline V gene. This CDR3 reads CASSPGTGNGYTF. CDR3 DNA: TGTGCCAGCAGTCCAGGGACAGGGAATGGCTACACCTTC.

The chain couples TRBV2 to TRBJ2-7; the D is unclear. Trimming took 4 bases from V and 6 from J, leaving 7 bases between them. The CDR3 runs to 11 residues. Germline-derived CDR1 and CDR2 are SNHLY and FYNNEI. For the CDR3, the DNA is TGTGCCAGCAGTGGCGAGTCCGAGCAGTACTTC. It encodes CASSGESEQYF.

The genes are TRBV5-6 and TRBJ1-2; D is undetermined. Trimming cost V 2 bases and J 0 bases, with 8 bases left between them. The germline V gene has CDR1 SGHDT and CDR2 YYEEEE. This CDR3 spans 14 amino acids. The CDR3 bases are TGTGCCAGCAGCTTTATGCCAGCTAACTATGGCTACACCTTC. Translation: CASSFMPANYGYTF.

The chain uses TRBV18 and TRBJ2-7, with a tentative D call TRBD1 (5 bases). The V end lost 0 bases, the J end lost 13 bases, and 16 bases lay between the germline ends. CDR3 length: 13 amino acids. Germline lookup yields CDR1 KGHSH and CDR2 LQKENI. In DNA form, the CDR3 reads TGTGCCAGCTCACCACCTCTCAAAACAGGCGCCTACTTC. It specifies CASSPPLKTGAYF. Full variable domain (rest looked up from reference TRBV18 and TRBJ2-7): NAGVMQNPRHLVRRRGQEARLRCSPMKGHSHVYWYRQLPEEGLKFMVYLQKENIIDESGMPKERFSAEFPKEGPSILRIQQVVRGDSAAYFCASSPPLKTGAYFGPGTRLTVT.

The chain couples TRBV10-1 to TRBJ1-1; D unresolved. Deletions cut 6 bases from V and 5 bases from J, with 19 bases between. The CDR3 is 15 residues long. Germline-derived CDR1 and CDR2 are WNHNN and SYGVQD (reference sequence). In DNA, the CDR3 is TGCGCCAGCAGCCTCCCCGATACTTCGGCGACTGAAGCTTTCTTT. Residues: CASSLPDTSATEAFF.

The rearrangement uses TRBV5-1 and TRBJ2-5; 7 nucleotides align to TRBD1. CDR3 size: 13 residues. V was clipped by 5 bases and J by 5 bases; unmatched bases: 6. Germline CDR1 and CDR2: SGHRS and YFSETQ. The CDR3 nucleotides read TGCGCCAGCAGTCAAGGGGGCGGGGAGACCCAGTACTTC. This codes for CASSQGGGETQYF.

Regarding this clone: A junction end diverges from the germline sequence, so it may reflect a read error. The V call is TRBV12-3 or TRBV12-4, the J call TRBJ2-5, with D unresolved. The CDR3 extends over 11 amino acids. CDR3 in DNA: TGTGCCAGCAGTTTAGGGATCCGGACCGACTTC. It specifies CASSLGIRTDF.

The V and J genes are TRBV12-3 or TRBV12-4 and TRBJ1-2; D remains unclear. The CDR3 runs 12 residues. The V and J ends lost 6 bases and 8 bases respectively, with 13 bases between them. The CDR3 protein is CASSMLKGGYTF. Written as DNA, the CDR3 is TGTGCCAGCAGCATGTTGAAGGGAGGCTACACCTTC.

Only a few counts were recorded for this clone. The rearrangement joins TRBV5-8 to TRBJ1-5; D not resolved. This CDR3 has 13 residues. CDR1 is SGHTS and CDR2 is YDEGEE in the germline V gene. V was shortened by 3 bases and J by 6 bases, with 10 bases between the two germline ends. This CDR3 reads CASSSGRIQPQHF. CDR3 nucleotide sequence: TGTGCCAGCAGCTCCGGGCGCATTCAGCCCCAGCATTTT.

The V gene is TRBV21-1, the J gene TRBJ1-6. TRBV21-1 corresponds to a pseudogene. The CDR3 runs to 15 residues. The CDR3 reads CASSTPGGYNSPLHF. CDR3 DNA sequence: TGTGCCAGCAGCACCCCTGGGGGTTATAATTCACCCCTCCACTTT.

V gene TRBV5-1 combines with J gene TRBJ2-7, with TRBD2 identical over 8 bases. Trimming took 6 bases from V and 4 from J; bases not matched to a gene: 6. In germline, CDR1 is SGHRS, CDR2 YFSETQ. The CDR3 has 13 residues. The CDR3 DNA reads as TGCGCCAGCAAGCGGGAGATAGAGTACGAGCAGTACTTC. Translation gives CASKREIEYEQYF.

The V gene is TRBV7-9, the J gene TRBJ2-7, with 7 positions matching TRBD1. This CDR3 is built from 12 residues. The germline gives CDR1 SEHNR, CDR2 FQNEAQ (reference sequence). V gave up 5 bases and J gave up 4 bases; unmatched junction bases: 2. For the CDR3, the DNA is TGTGCCAGCAGCCCGACAGGGTACGAGCAGTACTTC. Protein: CASSPTGYEQYF. The entire variable domain, with the rest obtained from reference TRBV7-9 and TRBJ2-7, is as follows: DTGVSQNPRHKITKRGQNVTFRCDPISEHNRLYWYRQTLGQGPEFLTYFQNEAQLEKSRLLSDRFSAERPKGSFSTLEIQRTEQGDSAMYLCASSPTGYEQYFGPGTRLTVT.

This clone has only a few counts. The chain couples TRBV3-1 (or the pseudogene TRBV3-2) to TRBJ1-3; D call uncertain. From germline, CDR1 is LGHDT and CDR2 YNNKEL (reference sequence). This CDR3 has 14 amino acids. V was cut by 4 bases and J by 4 bases, with 11 bases left in between. CDR3 sequence (DNA): TGTGCCAGCAGCCCGAGCGATAGGGGAAACACCATATATTTT. Amino acid sequence: CASSPSDRGNTIYF.